These T cell receptor beta chains were read from a single sample in a study of blood T cell repertoires in COVID-19. Produced via immunoSEQ multiplex PCR; TCRdb's table is partial and in-frame only. The sample shows roughly 220,000 clones, approximately 86% of them seen only once. Sequences were obtained from PBMCs or T cells enriched from blood (not recorded which). Receptors were obtained from a woman aged 40 to 55 with acute COVID-19. The CDR3 runs from the conserved cysteine through the conserved F or W.

v_call: TRBV27; cdr3_aa: CASSQGWHTDTQYF
v_call: TRBV18; cdr3_aa: CASSPRDPGHTYEQYF
v_call: TRBV6-5; cdr3_aa: CASSQGSGQPQHF
v_call: TRBV7-8; cdr3_aa: CASSFIHNEQFF
v_call: TRBV28; cdr3_aa: CASSGQGGLDGYTF
v_call: TRBV27; cdr3_aa: CASTAGTAAYEQYF
v_call: TRBV24-1; cdr3_aa: CATSGPTGTGGSGELFF
v_call: TRBV11-3; cdr3_aa: CASSARALQGAAFF
v_call: TRBV7-2; cdr3_aa: CASSSRDRDWQFF
v_call: TRBV7-3; cdr3_aa: CASSLGTSGSNEQFF
v_call: TRBV28; cdr3_aa: CASSFYGQGNNQPQHF
v_call: TRBV11-1; cdr3_aa: CASSLGAQGETQYF
v_call: TRBV11-2; cdr3_aa: CASSPSGGTYEQYF
v_call: TRBV5-1; cdr3_aa: CASSLAGLPDTQYF
v_call: TRBV11-2; cdr3_aa: CASIPLLAGGTGELFF
v_call: TRBV28; cdr3_aa: CASSLGGMGPIEGQFF
v_call: TRBV9; cdr3_aa: CASSTRTSVSYEQYF
v_call: TRBV9; cdr3_aa: CASSPQGFYGGYTF
v_call: TRBV27; cdr3_aa: CASSLPTRDRLAEQFF
v_call: TRBV9; cdr3_aa: CASSVSRSGGGELFF
v_call: TRBV4-2; cdr3_aa: CASSQAGAERTDTQYF
v_call: TRBV27; cdr3_aa: CASSSTSNTDTQYF
v_call: TRBV7-8; cdr3_aa: CASSFGGSAKNIQYF
v_call: TRBV5-1; cdr3_aa: CASSLGTGNGYTF
v_call: TRBV5-5; cdr3_aa: CASSFPGQPRGYTF
v_call: TRBV7-8; cdr3_aa: CASSPYRGRSGGYTF
v_call: TRBV30; cdr3_aa: CAWSSGQGSTDTQYF
v_call: TRBV28; cdr3_aa: CASRPGGSTEAFF
v_call: TRBV6-1; cdr3_aa: CASSEPGGVEQYF
v_call: TRBV19; cdr3_aa: CASSSPRGQGGTEAFF
v_call: TRBV7-2; cdr3_aa: CASSLGQNNEQFF
v_call: TRBV28; cdr3_aa: CASSIAQRLDTQYF
v_call: TRBV7-3; cdr3_aa: CASSLQGRSYNEQFF
v_call: TRBV5-1; cdr3_aa: CASSPWTGGSTEAFF
v_call: TRBV24-1; cdr3_aa: CATSVQGRNEQFF
v_call: TRBV28; cdr3_aa: CASVQSSVGWSTGELFF
v_call: TRBV6-2/TRBV6-3; cdr3_aa: CASSYSTGGAGGELFF
v_call: TRBV27; cdr3_aa: CASSSDRSNEKLFF
v_call: TRBV19; cdr3_aa: CASSDFSDGIRDQYF
v_call: TRBV19; cdr3_aa: CASSITAAYEQYF
v_call: TRBV2; cdr3_aa: CASKKREEAEQFF
v_call: TRBV5-1; cdr3_aa: CASSFQGQGNTEAFF
v_call: TRBV24-1; cdr3_aa: CATSDRTGGQGYTF
v_call: TRBV11-2; cdr3_aa: CASSQYRGISTYGYTF
v_call: TRBV29-1; cdr3_aa: CSVAEGLLGNQPQHF
v_call: TRBV9; cdr3_aa: CASSDPRDRGLTDTQYF